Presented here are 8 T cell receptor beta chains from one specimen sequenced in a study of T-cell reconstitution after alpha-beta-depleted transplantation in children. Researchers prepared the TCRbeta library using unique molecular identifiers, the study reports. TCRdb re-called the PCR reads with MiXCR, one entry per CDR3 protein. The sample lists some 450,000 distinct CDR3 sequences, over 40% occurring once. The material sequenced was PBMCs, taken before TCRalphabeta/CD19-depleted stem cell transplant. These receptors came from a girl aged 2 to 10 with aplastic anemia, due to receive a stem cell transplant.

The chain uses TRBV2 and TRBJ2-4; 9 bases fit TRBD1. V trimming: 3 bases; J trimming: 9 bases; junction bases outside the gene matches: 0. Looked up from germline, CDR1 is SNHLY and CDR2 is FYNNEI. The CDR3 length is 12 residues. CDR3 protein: CASSEDRGIQYF. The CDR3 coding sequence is TGTGCCAGCAGTGAGGACAGGGGCATTCAGTACTTC.

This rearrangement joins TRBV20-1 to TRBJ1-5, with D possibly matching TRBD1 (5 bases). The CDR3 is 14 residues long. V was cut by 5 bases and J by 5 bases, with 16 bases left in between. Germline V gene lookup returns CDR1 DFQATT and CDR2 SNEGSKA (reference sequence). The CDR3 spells CSARRSSGDQPQHF. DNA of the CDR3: TGCAGTGCTCGACGGTCGTCGGGGGATCAGCCCCAGCATTTT.

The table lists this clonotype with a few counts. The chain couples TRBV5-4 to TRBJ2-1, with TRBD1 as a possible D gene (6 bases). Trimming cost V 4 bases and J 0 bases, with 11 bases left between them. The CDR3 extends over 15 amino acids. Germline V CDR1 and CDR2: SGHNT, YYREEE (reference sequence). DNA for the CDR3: TGTGCCAGCAGCCCCGGACAGCGCTCCTACAATGAGCAGTTCTTC. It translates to CASSPGQRSYNEQFF.

The CDR3 DNA sequence: TGTGCCAGCAGTGACAGGGGCATCGGGGAGCTGTTTTTT. It codes for CASSDRGIGELFF. V usage is TRBV6-1 and J usage is TRBJ2-2, with a weak D call TRBD1 (6 bases). V lost 3 bases, J lost 7 bases, and 9 bases lay in between. This CDR3 has 13 residues. From germline, CDR1 is MNHNS and CDR2 SASEGT.

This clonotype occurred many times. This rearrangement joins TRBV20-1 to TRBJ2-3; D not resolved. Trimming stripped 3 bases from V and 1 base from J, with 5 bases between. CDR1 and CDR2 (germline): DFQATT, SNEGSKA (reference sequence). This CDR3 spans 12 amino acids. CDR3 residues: CSARSGTDTQYF. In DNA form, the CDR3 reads TGCAGTGCTAGGTCAGGCACAGATACGCAGTATTTT.

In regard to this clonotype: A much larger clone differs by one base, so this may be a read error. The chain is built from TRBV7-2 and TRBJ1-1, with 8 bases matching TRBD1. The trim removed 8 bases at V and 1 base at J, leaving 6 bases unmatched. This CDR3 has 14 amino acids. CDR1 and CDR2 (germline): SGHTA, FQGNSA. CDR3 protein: CASCADRGNTEAFF. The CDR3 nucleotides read TGTGCCAGCTGCGCCGACAGGGGGAACACTGAAGCTTTCTTT.

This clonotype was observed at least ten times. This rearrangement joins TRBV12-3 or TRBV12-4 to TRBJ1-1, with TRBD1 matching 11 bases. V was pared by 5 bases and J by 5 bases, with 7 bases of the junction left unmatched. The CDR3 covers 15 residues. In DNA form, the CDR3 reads TGTGCCAGCAGTATCGGACAGGGGGCAAAAACTGAAGCTTTCTTT. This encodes CASSIGQGAKTEAFF.

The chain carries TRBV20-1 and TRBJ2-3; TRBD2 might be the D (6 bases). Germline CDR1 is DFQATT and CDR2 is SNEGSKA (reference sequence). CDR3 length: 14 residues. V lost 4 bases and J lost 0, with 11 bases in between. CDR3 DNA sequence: TGCAGTGCTACGAAAGGACTAAGCACAGATACGCAGTATTTT. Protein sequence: CSATKGLSTDTQYF.